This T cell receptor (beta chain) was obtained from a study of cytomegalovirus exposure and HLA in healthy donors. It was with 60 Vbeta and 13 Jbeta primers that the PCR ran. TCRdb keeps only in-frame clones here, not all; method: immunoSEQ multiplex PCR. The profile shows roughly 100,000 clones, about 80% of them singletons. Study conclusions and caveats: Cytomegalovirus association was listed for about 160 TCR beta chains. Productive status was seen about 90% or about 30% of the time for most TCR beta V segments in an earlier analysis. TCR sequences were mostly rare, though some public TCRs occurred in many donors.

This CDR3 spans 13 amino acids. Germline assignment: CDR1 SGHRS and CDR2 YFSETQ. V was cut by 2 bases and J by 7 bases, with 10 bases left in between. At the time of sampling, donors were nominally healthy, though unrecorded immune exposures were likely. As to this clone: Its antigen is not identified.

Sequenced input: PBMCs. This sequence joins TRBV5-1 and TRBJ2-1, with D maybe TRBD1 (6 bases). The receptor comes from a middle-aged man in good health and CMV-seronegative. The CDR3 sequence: CASSFAGANEQFF. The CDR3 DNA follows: TGCGCCAGCAGCTTCGCAGGGGCGAATGAGCAGTTCTTC.